The next 4 T cell receptor beta chains were all read from a single sample in a study of blood T cells in healthy people across ages. The use of a sample-barcoded 5' primer and a J-beta primer mix characterized a second PCR of roughly 6 to 11 cycles. Using its own MiXCR run on the 5' RACE reads, TCRdb lists one record per CDR3 protein. The sample consists of about 1.4 million distinct CDR3 sequences, around 59% of them appearing once. The sequenced material came from blood. The receptors were sampled from a man between 18 and 35 years old in good health.

This sequence joins TRBV21-1 and TRBJ2-4; the table's D call, TRBD1, was not checked against the DNA. The assigned J gene may be wrong: the sequence end matches TRBJ2-7 better. TRBV21-1 is labeled a pseudogene. The CDR3 length is 17 residues. The CDR3 here is CASSEGGEPHGTYEQYF. CDR3 coding DNA: TGTGCCAGCAGCGAAGGGGGGGAACCCCACGGGACCTACGAGCAGTACTTC.

This clonotype was observed a few times. The chain links TRBV20-1 to TRBJ1-4, with D possibly matching TRBD1 (5 bases). Trimming cost V 6 bases and J 5 bases, with 13 bases left between them. The V gene's germline CDR1 is DFQATT and CDR2 SNEGSKA (reference sequence). This CDR3 has 13 amino acids. CDR3 DNA: TGCAGTGCCTGGGGGGGAGGAAATGAAAAACTGTTTTTT. Protein sequence: CSAWGGGNEKLFF.

The rearrangement uses TRBV11-2 and TRBJ2-4; D gene unclear. From germline, CDR1 is SGHAT and CDR2 FQNNGV. The CDR3 loop spans 17 amino acids. Trimming took 0 bases from V and 0 from J, leaving 12 bases between them. The CDR3 nucleotides read TGTGCCAGCAGCTTAGAAGAGACCGGCATAGCCAAAAACATTCAGTACTTC. Its translation is CASSLEETGIAKNIQYF. The variable domain in full, with the rest retrieved from reference TRBV11-2 and TRBJ2-4, is EAGVAQSPRYKIIEKRQSVAFWCNPISGHATLYWYQQILGQGPKLLIQFQNNGVVDDSQLPKDRFSAERLKGVDSTLKIQPAKLEDSAVYLCASSLEETGIAKNIQYFGAGTRLSVL.

The genes are TRBV27 and TRBJ2-7; 7 bases match TRBD1. Germline CDR1 MNHEY, CDR2 SMNVEV (reference sequence). This CDR3 has 13 residues. Trimming removed 6 bases from V and 0 bases from J; junction bases left unmatched: 2. In DNA form, the CDR3 reads TGTGCCAGCAGAGGGGACAGCTCCTACGAGCAGTACTTC. Translated: CASRGDSSYEQYF.